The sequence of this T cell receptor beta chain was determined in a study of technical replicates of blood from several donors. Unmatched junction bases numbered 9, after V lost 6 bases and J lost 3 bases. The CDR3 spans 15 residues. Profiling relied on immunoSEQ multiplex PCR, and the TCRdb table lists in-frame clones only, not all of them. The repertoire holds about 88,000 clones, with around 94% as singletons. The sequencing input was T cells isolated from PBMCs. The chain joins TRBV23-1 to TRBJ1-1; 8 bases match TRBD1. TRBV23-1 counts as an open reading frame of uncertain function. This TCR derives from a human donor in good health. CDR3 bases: TGCGCCAGCAGAAAGGGACAGGATGAAGACACTGAAGCTTTCTTT. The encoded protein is CASRKGQDEDTEAFF.